What follows is one T cell receptor (beta chain) and its context. The antigen remains undetermined. The investigators reverse transcribed all of the isolated RNA, so they sequenced expressed TCRB transcripts. Average reads for naive, central memory and regulatory T cell samples were about 3.57 million. Using immunoSEQ multiplex PCR, the repertoire was profiled, and TCRdb retains in-frame clones only, with some absent. Of over 150,000 clones detected, 7.8% appear once; the ten largest clones hold about 1%. The CDR3 has 16 residues. Germline CDR1 is SGDLS and CDR2 is YYNGEE. V was trimmed by 1 base and J by 0 bases, leaving 13 bases between them. The data originate from a study of beta chain features in type 1 diabetes. Broader study findings: In every one of the four CD4+ subsets, TCRB CDR3s were moderately but significantly shorter in Type 1 diabetes patients. Fewer insertions but more deletions were seen at VDJ junctions in type 1 diabetes patients. Whether HLA type influences TCRB rearrangement remained unresolved here.

Every single donor gave one heparinised blood draw, and these averaged around 0.12 L. What was sequenced was central memory CD4+ T cells from blood. V is TRBV9 and J is TRBJ2-5, with a tentative D call TRBD1 (5 bases). The sequence was obtained from a woman between 40 and 55 years old with type 1 diabetes. The CDR3, as DNA: TGTGCCAGCAGCGTACAGGGCTCCCTGTACCAAGAGACCCAGTACTTC. Its translation: CASSVQGSLYQETQYF.